This T cell receptor (beta chain) is drawn from a study of T cells after yellow fever vaccination. Whole-study results and caveats: Reappearing after the booster were most of the clones from primary vaccination (almost 97% CD4, approximately 86% CD8).

They built TCR cDNA with 5'RACE template switching, a step that put in a universal primer site and UMIs. MiXCR, run by TCRdb on the 5' RACE reads, gives a single entry per CDR3 protein. The data contain a few hundred thousand distinct CDR3 sequences, approximately 12% of them singletons. The germline V gene has CDR1 SGHRS and CDR2 YFSETQ. The CDR3 has 13 amino acids. V was trimmed by 4 bases and J by 6 bases, leaving 11 bases between them. This clonotype was picked up a small number of times. Antigen: not known. The sequence was collected from a man aged 25-45 years who received the YFV17D yellow fever vaccine. This chain joins TRBV5-1 and TRBJ2-1; a weak D match, TRBD2 (5 bases). The source was CD4+ T cells sorted from PBMCs, collected 45 days after the yellow fever booster vaccination. The DNA of the CDR3 is TGCGCCAGCAGCAGGAGCGGCTCCAATGAGCAGTTCTTC. Translation gives CASSRSGSNEQFF.